Below, 12 T cell receptor beta chains from the same sample are listed, as sequenced in a study of blood T cell repertoires in COVID-19. TCRdb keeps only in-frame clones here, not all; method: immunoSEQ multiplex PCR. The sample yields approximately 150,000 clones, about 87% seen once. The specimen sequenced was peripheral blood. The receptors were sampled from a woman older than 75 with COVID-19, enrolled during active disease.

The chain has TRBV28 and TRBJ1-2, with D possibly TRBD1 on 6 matching bases. Germline-derived CDR1 and CDR2 are MDHEN and SYDVKM. The CDR3 runs 13 residues. Deletions cut 6 bases from V and 0 bases from J, with 8 bases between. The CDR3, as DNA: TGTGCCAGCAGACAGGGAGCTAACTATGGCTACACCTTC. It translates to CASRQGANYGYTF.

V gene TRBV5-6 combines with J gene TRBJ2-2; 8 nucleotides agree with TRBD1. V was pared by 4 bases and J by 3 bases, with 8 bases of the junction left unmatched. Germline V gives CDR1 SGHDT, CDR2 YYEEEE. This CDR3 contains 16 residues. CDR3 DNA sequence: TGTGCCAGCAGCGATGAGGGGACAGGAGACACCGGGGAGCTGTTTTTT. Amino acid sequence: CASSDEGTGDTGELFF.

The rearrangement uses TRBV12-1 and TRBJ2-7; TRBD2, the table's D call, lacks a check against the DNA. TRBV12-1 corresponds to a pseudogene. The CDR3 runs 13 residues. The CDR3 here is CASRIKRGDEQYF. DNA for the CDR3: TGTGCCAGCCGAATAAAAAGAGGCGACGAGCAGTACTTC.

J is TRBJ2-5 and V is TRBV12-3 or TRBV12-4; 8 nucleotides line up with TRBD1. This CDR3 has 13 residues. J was trimmed by 5 bases and V by 5 bases; bases with no gene match: 4. In DNA form, the CDR3 reads TGTGCCAGCAGTCGACAGGGGCGGGAGACCCAGTACTTC. It codes for CASSRQGRETQYF.

The chain has TRBV23-1 and TRBJ1-2, with 9 nucleotides matching TRBD1. TRBV23-1 counts as an open reading frame of uncertain function. The V segment lost 8 bases and the J segment 3 bases; nucleotides outside the gene matches: 10. This CDR3 region has 15 residues. The CDR3 DNA follows: TGCGCCAGCCAAATACAGGGGGCGCGCGACTATGGCTACACCTTC. This translates into CASQIQGARDYGYTF.

CDR3 residues: CSVARGFDEQFF. The CDR3 DNA is TGCAGCGTTGCCAGGGGTTTTGATGAGCAGTTCTTC. The chain recombines TRBV29-1 with TRBJ2-1; TRBD1 might be the D (6 bases). Germline lookup yields CDR1 SQVTM and CDR2 ANQGSEA. The V end was cut by 4 bases, the J end by 8 bases, with 12 bases between. This CDR3 is built from 12 residues.

This CDR3 is CASSPSRTSGRWAYEQYF. CDR3 in DNA: TGTGCCAGTAGTCCCAGTAGGACTAGCGGGAGGTGGGCCTACGAGCAGTACTTC. The chain recombines TRBV19 with TRBJ2-7, with 14 bases matching TRBD2. The junction had 11 bases not matched to a gene; V was cut back by 5 bases and J by 2 bases. The CDR3 length is 18 residues. Per germline, CDR1 LNHDA and CDR2 SQIVND (reference sequence).

The chain uses TRBV7-2 and TRBJ1-5; D perhaps matches TRBD1 (6 bases). CDR3 length: 15 amino acids. In germline, CDR1 is SGHTA, CDR2 FQGNSA. V gave up 0 bases and J gave up 6 bases, with 12 bases separating them. The CDR3 loop is CASSLAAQGVQPQHF. CDR3 DNA sequence: TGTGCCAGCAGCTTAGCGGCACAGGGAGTTCAGCCCCAGCATTTT.

The chain carries TRBV19 and TRBJ2-2; TRBD2 agrees at 11 bases. This CDR3 contains 16 residues. The J segment lost 2 bases and the V segment lost 5 bases, leaving 4 bases of the junction unmatched. Germline V gives CDR1 LNHDA, CDR2 SQIVND (reference sequence). In DNA form, the CDR3 reads TGTGCCAGTAGTCAGGGACTAGCGGTAAACACCGGGGAGCTGTTTTTT. Its translation is CASSQGLAVNTGELFF.

The rearrangement joins TRBV4-3 to TRBJ2-1, with a possible D match to TRBD2 (6 bases). Per germline, CDR1 LGHNA and CDR2 YSLEER. The CDR3 runs to 13 residues. Trimming stripped 4 bases from V and 6 bases from J, with 10 bases between. The CDR3 nucleotides read TGCGCCAGCAGCCCCAGACTAGGCAATGAGCAGTTCTTC. It translates to CASSPRLGNEQFF.

The chain combines TRBV27 with TRBJ2-3; D perhaps matches TRBD2 (5 bases). Per germline, CDR1 MNHEY and CDR2 SMNVEV (reference sequence). The CDR3 totals 14 residues. V was pared by 10 bases and J by 4 bases, with 18 bases between. The DNA for the CDR3 is TGTGCCACCGCCGGACTTTTGTCGGCAGATACGCAGTATTTT. Its protein is CATAGLLSADTQYF.

The rearrangement uses TRBV5-3 and TRBJ2-7; the match to TRBD1 covers 7 bases. TRBV5-3 is classed as an ORF, of uncertain function. The CDR3 sequence is 20 residues long. J was trimmed by 3 bases and V by 1 base; bases with no gene match: 22. CDR3 amino acids: CARSLRFWDRPAKNLYEQYF. CDR3 nucleotide sequence: TGTGCCAGAAGCTTGCGGTTTTGGGACAGACCAGCAAAGAATCTCTACGAGCAGTACTTC.